This passage covers 23 T cell receptor beta chains from one sample sequenced in a study of blood T cell repertoires in COVID-19 (dated by TCRdb to 2018 to 2021). Libraries were constructed by the immunoSEQ multiplex PCR assay. TCRdb limited this immuneACCESS table to in-frame rearrangements with V and J called. A share of clones is missing; checked studies link under half to unresolved V genes, and the rest is unexplained. The table for this sample lists around 140,000 clones; around 80% of them were counted only once. The top ten clonotypes cover 2% to 3% of the sample. Sequenced sample: PBMCs or T cells enriched from blood (not recorded which). The receptors were gathered from a man aged 35 to 55 with acute COVID-19.

The chain joins TRBV30 to TRBJ2-1, with D possibly being TRBD1 (5 bases). V was pared by 2 bases and J by 8 bases, with 10 bases between. Looked up from germline, CDR1 is GTSNPN and CDR2 is SVGIG (reference sequence). The CDR3 is made up of 12 amino acids. In DNA form, the CDR3 reads TGTGCCTGGAGTAGAAGGGGCTATGAGCAGTTCTTC. This gives the protein CAWSRRGYEQFF.

This clone was recorded only once. J is TRBJ1-2 and V is TRBV6-5; 8 bases align to TRBD1. CDR1 MNHEY and CDR2 SVGAGI come from the germline V gene. With V trimmed by 6 bases and J by 8 bases, 8 bases remained unmatched. The CDR3 has 13 amino acids. The CDR3 nucleotides read TGTGCCAGCAGGGACAGGGATTCGGGAGGCTACACCTTC. Protein sequence: CASRDRDSGGYTF.

The chain employs TRBV6-1 and TRBJ2-3; 10 bases map to TRBD2. Germline lookup yields CDR1 MNHNS and CDR2 SASEGT. The CDR3 length is 17 residues. J lost 0 bases, V lost 2 bases, and 5 bases had no gene match. The CDR3 nucleotides are TGTGCCAGCAGTGAAACACTAGCGGGGCTGAGCACAGATACGCAGTATTTT. This sequence encodes CASSETLAGLSTDTQYF.

This clone showed up just a few times. The chain carries TRBV18 and TRBJ2-7; tentative D call: TRBD2 (6 bases). Trimming stripped 5 bases from V and 0 bases from J, with 11 bases between. The CDR3 length is 14 residues. In germline, CDR1 is KGHSH, CDR2 LQKENI. The CDR3 sequence is CASSKERASYEQYF. CDR3 bases: TGTGCCAGCTCAAAGGAGCGGGCCTCCTACGAGCAGTACTTC.

The chain combines TRBV7-8 with TRBJ2-7, with D possibly matching TRBD2 (7 bases). Germline V gives CDR1 SGHVS, CDR2 FQNEAQ. The V and J ends lost 1 base and 2 bases respectively, with 15 bases between them. The length of the CDR3 is 16 residues. The CDR3 region is CASSLDGGALAYEQYF. The CDR3 nucleotides read TGTGCCAGCAGCTTAGATGGGGGGGCCCTTGCCTACGAGCAGTACTTC. The variable domain in full, with the rest retrieved from reference TRBV7-8 and TRBJ2-7, is GAGVSQSPRYKVAKRGQDVALRCDPISGHVSLFWYQQALGQGPEFLTYFQNEAQLDKSGLPSDRFFAERPEGSVSTLKIQRTQQEDSAVYLCASSLDGGALAYEQYFGPGTRLTVT.

The V and J genes are TRBV19 and TRBJ1-2, with D tentatively TRBD1 (5 bases). This CDR3 has 14 residues. The germline V gene has CDR1 LNHDA and CDR2 SQIVND (reference sequence). Trimming stripped 1 base from V and 6 bases from J, with 12 bases between. The CDR3 here is CASSIGDREDGYTF. CDR3 in DNA: TGTGCCAGTAGTATAGGCGACAGAGAAGATGGCTACACCTTC.

This sequence joins TRBV28 and TRBJ1-2, with 7 bases fitting TRBD1. V lost 6 bases to trimming and J lost 6 bases; unmatched junction nucleotides: 4. The germline V gene encodes CDR1 MDHEN and CDR2 SYDVKM. The length of the CDR3 is 12 residues. In nucleotides, the CDR3 is TGTGCCAGCAGCTCCGGGACAGATGGCTACACCTTC. Protein product: CASSSGTDGYTF.

V gene TRBV3-1 (or the pseudogene TRBV3-2) combines with J gene TRBJ1-2; D is possibly TRBD1 (5 bases). The CDR3 consists of 14 residues. V lost 7 bases to trimming and J lost 3 bases, with 15 bases between them. Per germline, CDR1 LGHDT and CDR2 YNNKEL (reference sequence). DNA of the CDR3: TGTGCCAGCACTCCCGGGGGGGATTACTATGGCTACACCTTC. It specifies CASTPGGDYYGYTF.

The rearrangement uses TRBV7-9 and TRBJ2-3; TRBD2 agrees at 8 bases. Trimming at V came to 0 bases and at J to 2 bases, leaving 4 bases not matched to a gene. Germline CDR1 SEHNR, CDR2 FQNEAQ (reference sequence). The CDR3 has 16 amino acids. In DNA form, the CDR3 reads TGTGCCAGCAGCTTAGCCCTGCGGGGGGCCACAGATACGCAGTATTTT. Its translation is CASSLALRGATDTQYF.

The chain recombines TRBV3-1 (or the pseudogene TRBV3-2) with TRBJ2-3, with 10 bases lining up with TRBD2. The V segment lost 4 bases and the J segment 7 bases; nucleotides outside the gene matches: 11. CDR1 and CDR2 (germline): LGHDT, YNNKEL (reference sequence). CDR3 size: 16 residues. CDR3: CASSPRESGREHTQYF. The CDR3, as DNA: TGTGCCAGCAGCCCCCGTGAGAGCGGGAGGGAACATACGCAGTATTTT.

The chain couples TRBV28 to TRBJ1-6, with a tentative D call TRBD1 (5 bases). V lost 1 base to trimming and J lost 7 bases, with 17 bases between them. This CDR3 spans 17 amino acids. The germline V gene has CDR1 MDHEN and CDR2 SYDVKM. CDR3 residues: CASSLSGAGAGNSPLHF. CDR3 bases: TGTGCCAGCAGTTTATCCGGGGCAGGCGCGGGGAATTCACCCCTCCACTTT.

The rearrangement links TRBV9 to TRBJ2-7, with 14 bases fitting TRBD2. There are 17 residues in the CDR3. J lost 5 bases, V lost 8 bases, and 15 bases had no gene match. The germline V gene has CDR1 SGDLS and CDR2 YYNGEE. CDR3: CASLPGLAGVDLHEQYF. The CDR3 DNA is TGTGCCAGTCTACCGGGACTAGCGGGAGTTGACCTCCACGAGCAGTACTTC.

The chain links TRBV28 to TRBJ1-4; TRBD1 is a possible D gene (5 bases). Germline V gives CDR1 MDHEN, CDR2 SYDVKM. V shed 6 bases and J shed 6 bases, with 14 bases lying between them. The CDR3 has 14 amino acids. The CDR3 protein is CASSPGGGDEKLFF. CDR3 DNA sequence: TGTGCCAGCAGCCCTGGTGGAGGGGATGAAAAACTGTTTTTT. The full variable domain, in which reference TRBV28 and TRBJ1-4 provide the parts outside the CDR3, is DVKVTQSSRYLVKRTGEKVFLECVQDMDHENMFWYRQDPGLGLRLIYFSYDVKMKEKGDIPEGYSVSREKKERFSLILESASTNQTSMYLCASSPGGGDEKLFFGSGTQLSVL.

The CDR3 protein is CASSESGGTYEQFF. In DNA form, the CDR3 reads TGTGCCAGCAGTGAAAGCGGGGGTACGTATGAGCAGTTCTTC. The V call is TRBV2, the J call TRBJ2-1, with 8 bases fitting TRBD2. Trimming at V came to 2 bases and at J to 8 bases, leaving 5 bases not matched to a gene. The CDR3 has 14 amino acids. CDR1 is SNHLY and CDR2 is FYNNEI in the germline V gene.

The genes are TRBV19 and TRBJ1-5; the D is unclear. From germline, CDR1 is LNHDA and CDR2 SQIVND (reference sequence). Deletions cut 4 bases from V and 4 bases from J, with 17 bases between. This CDR3 has 16 amino acids. The CDR3 coding sequence is TGTGCCAGTAGTAGATGGGCCGCTTCGAAAAATCAGCCCCAGCATTTT. This codes for CASSRWAASKNQPQHF.

Here the CDR3 reads CASTRGAGGSTDTQYF. DNA for the CDR3: TGTGCCAGCACCCGCGGGGCAGGAGGGAGCACAGATACGCAGTATTTT. The chain joins TRBV14 to TRBJ2-3; tentative D call: TRBD2 (6 bases). Trimming removed 7 bases at V and 0 bases at J, with 17 bases between. The CDR3 runs to 16 residues. Germline V lookup: CDR1 SGHDN, CDR2 FVKESK.

The genes are TRBV5-1 and TRBJ2-2; no clear D. CDR3 size: 13 residues. Germline CDR1 reads SGHRS; CDR2 reads YFSETQ. The V end was cut by 2 bases, the J end by 7 bases, with 9 bases between. The CDR3 nucleotides are TGCGCCAGCAGCTTTCTTCCGGGCGGGGAGCTGTTTTTT. It yields the protein CASSFLPGGELFF.

This chain joins TRBV19 and TRBJ2-3; 8 bases agree with TRBD2. V dropped 8 bases and J dropped 0; count of bases not matched to a gene: 4. CDR1 and CDR2 from the germline V gene are LNHDA and SQIVND (reference sequence). The CDR3 is 14 residues long. CDR3 DNA: TGTGCCAGTGGTAGCGGGGATAGCACAGATACGCAGTATTTT. Its translation: CASGSGDSTDTQYF.

CDR3 residues: CASSPGTGSNIQYF. The CDR3 DNA sequence: TGCGCCAGCAGCCCCGGGACAGGGTCAAACATTCAGTACTTC. The chain carries TRBV5-1 and TRBJ2-4; 9 nucleotides align to TRBD1. The CDR3 is 14 residues long. V trimming: 4 bases; J trimming: 6 bases; junction bases outside the gene matches: 5. The germline V gene has CDR1 SGHRS and CDR2 YFSETQ.

The genes are TRBV7-8 and TRBJ2-5, with 13 bases aligning to TRBD2. CDR1 and CDR2 (germline): SGHVS, FQNEAQ. This CDR3 spans 16 amino acids. Trimming removed 3 bases from V and 2 bases from J; junction bases left unmatched: 3. The CDR3 region has the DNA TGTGCCAGCAGCTTGACTAGCGGGGGGTCACAAGAGACCCAGTACTTC. This codes for CASSLTSGGSQETQYF.

The V call is TRBV3-1 (or the pseudogene TRBV3-2), the J call TRBJ1-4; no definite D call. The CDR3 spans 15 residues. The germline V and J ends were trimmed by 0 bases and 11 bases, with 16 bases remaining between them. Germline V gene lookup returns CDR1 LGHDT and CDR2 YNNKEL (reference sequence). CDR3 sequence: CASSQDVGGIGKLFF. CDR3 DNA sequence: TGTGCCAGCAGCCAAGATGTGGGAGGTATAGGGAAACTGTTTTTT.

V usage is TRBV11-2 and J usage is TRBJ2-5; TRBD2 matches 12 bases. The junction had 19 bases not matched to a gene; V was cut back by 4 bases and J by 7 bases. CDR3 length: 19 amino acids. The germline gives CDR1 SGHAT, CDR2 FQNNGV. CDR3 bases: TGTGCCAGCAGCTCCTCCCCACCTAGCGGGGGGGCGGCCCTGGGGACCCAGTACTTC. Its protein product is CASSSSPPSGGAALGTQYF.

On this clone itself: Other DNA sequences in the sample encode the same CDR3. V and J are TRBV12-3 or TRBV12-4 and TRBJ2-3; the D is unclear. The germline V and J ends were trimmed by 6 bases and 0 bases, with 4 bases remaining between them. This CDR3 region has 12 residues. The CDR3 loop reads CASSYSTDTQYF. The CDR3 DNA follows: TGTGCCAGCAGCTATAGCACAGATACGCAGTATTTT.